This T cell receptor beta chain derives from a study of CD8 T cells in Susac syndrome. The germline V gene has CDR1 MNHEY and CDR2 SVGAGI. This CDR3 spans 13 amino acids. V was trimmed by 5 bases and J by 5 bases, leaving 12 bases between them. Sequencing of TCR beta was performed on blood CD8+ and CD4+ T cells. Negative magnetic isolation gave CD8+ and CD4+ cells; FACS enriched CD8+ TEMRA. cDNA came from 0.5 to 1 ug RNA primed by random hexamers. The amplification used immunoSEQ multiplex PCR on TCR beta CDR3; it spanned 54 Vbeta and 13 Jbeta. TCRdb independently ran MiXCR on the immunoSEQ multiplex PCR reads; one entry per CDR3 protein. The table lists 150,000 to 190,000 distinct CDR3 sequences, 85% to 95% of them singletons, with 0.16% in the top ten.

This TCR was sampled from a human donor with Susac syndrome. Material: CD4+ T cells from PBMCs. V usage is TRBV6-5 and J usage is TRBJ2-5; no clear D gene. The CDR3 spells CASSQRRGETQYF. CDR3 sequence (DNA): TGTGCCAGCAGTCAAAGACGTGGGGAGACCCAGTACTTC.